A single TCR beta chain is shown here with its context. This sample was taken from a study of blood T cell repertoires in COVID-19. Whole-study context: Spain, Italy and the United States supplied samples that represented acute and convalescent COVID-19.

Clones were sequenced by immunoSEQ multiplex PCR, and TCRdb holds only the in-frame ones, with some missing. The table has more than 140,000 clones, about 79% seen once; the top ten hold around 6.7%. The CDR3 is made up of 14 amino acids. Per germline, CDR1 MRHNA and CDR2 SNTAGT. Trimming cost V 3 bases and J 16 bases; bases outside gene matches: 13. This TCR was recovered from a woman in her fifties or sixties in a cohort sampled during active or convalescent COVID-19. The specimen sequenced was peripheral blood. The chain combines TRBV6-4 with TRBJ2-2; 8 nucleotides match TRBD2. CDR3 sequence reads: CASSETSGILSRFF. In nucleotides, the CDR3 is TGTGCCAGCAGTGAAACTAGCGGAATATTGAGTCGGTTTTTT.